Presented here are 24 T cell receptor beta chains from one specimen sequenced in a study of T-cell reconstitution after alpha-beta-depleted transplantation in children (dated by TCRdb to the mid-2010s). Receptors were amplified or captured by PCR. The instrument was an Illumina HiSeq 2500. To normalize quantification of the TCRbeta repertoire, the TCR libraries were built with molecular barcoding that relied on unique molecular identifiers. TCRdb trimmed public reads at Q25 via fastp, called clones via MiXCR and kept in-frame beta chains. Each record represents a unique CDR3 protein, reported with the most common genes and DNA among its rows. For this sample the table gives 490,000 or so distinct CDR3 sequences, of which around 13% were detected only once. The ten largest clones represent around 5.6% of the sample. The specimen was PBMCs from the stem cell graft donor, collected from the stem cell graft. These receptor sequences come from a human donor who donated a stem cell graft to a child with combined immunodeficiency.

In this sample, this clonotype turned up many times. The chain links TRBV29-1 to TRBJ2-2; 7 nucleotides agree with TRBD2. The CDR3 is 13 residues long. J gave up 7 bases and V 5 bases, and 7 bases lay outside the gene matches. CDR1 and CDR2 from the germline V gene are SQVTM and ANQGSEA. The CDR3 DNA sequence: TGCAGCGTTCGGGCGGGAGATGTCGGGGAGCTGTTTTTT. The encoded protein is CSVRAGDVGELFF.

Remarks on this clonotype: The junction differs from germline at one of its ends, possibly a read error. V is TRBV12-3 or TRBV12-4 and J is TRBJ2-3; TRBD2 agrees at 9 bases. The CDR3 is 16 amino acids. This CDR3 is CTSCFLLAGSGDTQYF. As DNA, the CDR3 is TGTACCAGCTGTTTCTTACTAGCGGGTAGTGGAGATACGCAGTATTTT.

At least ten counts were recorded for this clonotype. The CDR3 protein is CASSITNREDYGYTF. DNA for the CDR3: TGTGCCAGCAGTATAACGAACAGGGAAGACTATGGCTACACCTTC. This chain joins TRBV12-3 or TRBV12-4 and TRBJ1-2; weak D call: TRBD1 (6 bases). CDR3 length: 15 residues. Trimming left V 5 bases short and J 3 bases short, with 16 bases between.

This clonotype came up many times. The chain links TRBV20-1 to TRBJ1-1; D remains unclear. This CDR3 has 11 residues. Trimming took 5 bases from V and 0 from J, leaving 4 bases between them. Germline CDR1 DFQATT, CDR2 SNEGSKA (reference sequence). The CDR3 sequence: CSALVNTEAFF. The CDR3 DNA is TGCAGTGCTTTGGTGAACACTGAAGCTTTCTTT.

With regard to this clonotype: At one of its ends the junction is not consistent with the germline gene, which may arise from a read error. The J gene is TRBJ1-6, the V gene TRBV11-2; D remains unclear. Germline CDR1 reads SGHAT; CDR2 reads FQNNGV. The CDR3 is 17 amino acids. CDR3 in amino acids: CAISRVREVVYNSPLHF. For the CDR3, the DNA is TGTGCCATCAGCCGAGTTCGGGAAGTGGTGTATAATTCACCCCTCCACTTT.

The CDR3 loop reads CASSLGLYARGTNEKLFF. The CDR3 DNA sequence: TGTGCCAGCAGTTTAGGGCTTTACGCGCGTGGAACTAATGAAAAACTGTTTTTT. The chain carries TRBV12-3 or TRBV12-4 and TRBJ1-4; D unresolved. This CDR3 region has 18 residues. V was trimmed by 1 base and J by 1 base, leaving 16 bases between them.

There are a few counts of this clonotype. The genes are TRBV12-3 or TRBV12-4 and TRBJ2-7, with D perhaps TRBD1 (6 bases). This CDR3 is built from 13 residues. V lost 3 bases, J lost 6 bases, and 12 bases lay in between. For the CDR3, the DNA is TGTGCCAGCAGTTTGGGGGCCGGAACCGAGCAGTACTTC. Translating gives CASSLGAGTEQYF.

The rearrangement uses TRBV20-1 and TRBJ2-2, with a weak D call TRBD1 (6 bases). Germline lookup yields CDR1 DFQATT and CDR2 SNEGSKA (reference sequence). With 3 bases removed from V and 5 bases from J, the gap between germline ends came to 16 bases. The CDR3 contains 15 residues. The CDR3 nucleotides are TGCAGTGCTAGTCTCTCAGGGGTTGGAACCGGGGAGCTGTTTTTT. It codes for CSASLSGVGTGELFF.

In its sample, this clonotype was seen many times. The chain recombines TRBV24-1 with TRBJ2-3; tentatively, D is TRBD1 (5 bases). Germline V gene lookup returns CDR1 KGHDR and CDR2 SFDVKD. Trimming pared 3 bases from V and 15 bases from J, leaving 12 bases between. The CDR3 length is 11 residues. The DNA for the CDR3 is TGTGCCACCAGTGATCAAGGGGCGGAATATTTT. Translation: CATSDQGAEYF.

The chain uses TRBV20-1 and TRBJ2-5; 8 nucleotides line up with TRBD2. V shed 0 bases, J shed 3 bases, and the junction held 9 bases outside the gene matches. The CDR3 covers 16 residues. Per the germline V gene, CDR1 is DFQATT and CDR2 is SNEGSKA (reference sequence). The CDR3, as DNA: TGCAGTGCTAGAGATTTGAAGCGGGGGTCGGAAGAGACCCAGTACTTC. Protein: CSARDLKRGSEETQYF.

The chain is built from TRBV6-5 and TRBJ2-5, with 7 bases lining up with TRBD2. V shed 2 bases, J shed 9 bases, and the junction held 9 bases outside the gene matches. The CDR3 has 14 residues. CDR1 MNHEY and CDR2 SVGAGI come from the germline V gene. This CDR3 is CASSYTTREASQYF. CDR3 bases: TGTGCCAGCAGTTACACGACACGGGAGGCGTCCCAGTACTTC.

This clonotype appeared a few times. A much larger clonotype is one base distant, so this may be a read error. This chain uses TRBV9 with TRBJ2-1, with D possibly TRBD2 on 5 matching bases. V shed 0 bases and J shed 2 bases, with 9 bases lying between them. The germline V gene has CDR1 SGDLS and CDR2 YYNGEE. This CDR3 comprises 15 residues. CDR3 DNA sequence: TGTGCCAGCAGCGTAGGAGGGAGCACCTACAATGAGCAGTTCTTC. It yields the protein CASSVGGSTYNEQFF.

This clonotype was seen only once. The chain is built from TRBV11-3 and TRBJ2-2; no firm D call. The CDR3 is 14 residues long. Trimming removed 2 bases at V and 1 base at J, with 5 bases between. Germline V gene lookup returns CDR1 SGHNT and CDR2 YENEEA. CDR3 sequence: CASSLPENTGELFF. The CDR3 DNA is TGTGCCAGCAGCTTACCAGAGAACACCGGGGAGCTGTTTTTT.

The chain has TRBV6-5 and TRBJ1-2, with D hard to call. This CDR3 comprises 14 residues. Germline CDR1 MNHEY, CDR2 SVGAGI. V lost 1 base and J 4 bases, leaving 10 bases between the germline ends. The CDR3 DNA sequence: TGTGCCAGCAGTTACTGGACGGATGGCTATGGCTACACCTTC. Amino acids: CASSYWTDGYGYTF.

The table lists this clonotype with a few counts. CDR3: CAITAHPGDRMNTEAFF. The CDR3 region has the DNA TGTGCCATCACCGCCCACCCCGGGGACCGTATGAACACTGAAGCTTTCTTT. This chain joins TRBV10-3 and TRBJ1-1; TRBD1 is a possible D gene (5 bases). V lost 7 bases and J lost 0, with 21 bases in between. Germline V gene lookup returns CDR1 ENHRY and CDR2 SYGVKD. The CDR3 consists of 17 residues.

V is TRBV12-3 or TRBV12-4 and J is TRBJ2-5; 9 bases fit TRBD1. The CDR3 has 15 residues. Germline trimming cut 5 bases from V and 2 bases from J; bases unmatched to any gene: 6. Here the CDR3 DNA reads TGTGCCAGCAGTCGAGGGACAGGGCTTCAAGAGACCCAGTACTTC. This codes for CASSRGTGLQETQYF.

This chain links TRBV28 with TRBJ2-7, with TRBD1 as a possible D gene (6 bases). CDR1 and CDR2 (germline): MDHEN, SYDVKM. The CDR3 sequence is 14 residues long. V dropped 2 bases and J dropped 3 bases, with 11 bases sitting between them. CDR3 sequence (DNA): TGTGCCAGCAGTTTAAGGTACAGGGACTACGAGCAGTACTTC. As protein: CASSLRYRDYEQYF.

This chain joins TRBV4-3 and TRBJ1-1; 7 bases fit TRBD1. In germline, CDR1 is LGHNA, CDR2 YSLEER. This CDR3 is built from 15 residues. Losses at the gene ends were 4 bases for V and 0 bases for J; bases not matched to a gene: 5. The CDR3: CASSPGTVMNTEAFF. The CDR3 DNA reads TGCGCCAGCAGCCCCGGGACAGTAATGAACACTGAAGCTTTCTTT.

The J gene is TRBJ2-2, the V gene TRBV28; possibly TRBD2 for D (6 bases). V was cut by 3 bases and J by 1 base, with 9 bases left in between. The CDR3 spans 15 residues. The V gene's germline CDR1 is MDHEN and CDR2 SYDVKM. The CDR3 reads CASSFVGGNTGELFF. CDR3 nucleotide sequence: TGTGCCAGCAGTTTTGTCGGGGGGAACACCGGGGAGCTGTTTTTT.

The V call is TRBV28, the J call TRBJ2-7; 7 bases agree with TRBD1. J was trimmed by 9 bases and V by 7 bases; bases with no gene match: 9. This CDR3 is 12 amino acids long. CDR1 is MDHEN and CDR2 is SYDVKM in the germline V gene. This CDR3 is CASTVTGLGQYF. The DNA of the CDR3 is TGTGCCAGCACCGTGACAGGGTTAGGGCAGTACTTC.

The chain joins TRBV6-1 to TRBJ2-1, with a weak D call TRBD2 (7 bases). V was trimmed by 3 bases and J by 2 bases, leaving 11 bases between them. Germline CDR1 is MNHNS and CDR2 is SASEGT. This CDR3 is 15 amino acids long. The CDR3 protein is CASSEGGGTYNEQFF. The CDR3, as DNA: TGTGCCAGCAGTGAGGGGGGGGGCACCTACAATGAGCAGTTCTTC.

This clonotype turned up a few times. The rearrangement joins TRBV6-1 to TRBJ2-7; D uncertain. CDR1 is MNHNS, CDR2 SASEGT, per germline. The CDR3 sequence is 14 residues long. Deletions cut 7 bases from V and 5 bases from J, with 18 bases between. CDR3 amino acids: CASKVLPEIHEQYF. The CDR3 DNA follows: TGTGCCAGCAAGGTCCTACCCGAGATCCACGAGCAGTACTTC.

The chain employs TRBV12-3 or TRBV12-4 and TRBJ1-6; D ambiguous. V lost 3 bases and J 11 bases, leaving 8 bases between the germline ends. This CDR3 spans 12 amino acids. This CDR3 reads CASSFPGAPLHF. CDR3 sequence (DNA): TGTGCCAGCAGTTTTCCCGGAGCACCCCTCCACTTT.

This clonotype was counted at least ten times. For the CDR3, the DNA is TGTGCCAGCTCACCTAGCGGGGGTCGAGATACGCAGTATTTT. Translating gives CASSPSGGRDTQYF. The chain couples TRBV18 to TRBJ2-3; 9 bases map to TRBD2. The germline V gene has CDR1 KGHSH and CDR2 LQKENI. With 3 bases clipped from V and 5 bases from J, the junction kept 3 bases outside the gene matches. The CDR3 has 14 residues.